The clone carrying this T cell receptor (beta chain) was seen repeatedly, ten times or more. The sample is drawn from a study of T cells in Graves' hyperthyroidism and ophthalmopathy. Germline loops: CDR1 SGHRS, CDR2 YFSETQ. V trimming: 3 bases; J trimming: 4 bases; junction bases outside the gene matches: 10. This CDR3 region has 16 residues. Regions amplified from RNA transcripts were the TCR beta CDR3 regions. In the first-round RT-PCR of the TCR CDR3, the HTBI primer set was used. TCRdb analysed the multiplex PCR reads with MiXCR anew, one entry per CDR3 protein. The sample holds about 400,000 distinct CDR3 sequences, roughly 15% seen once. Active moderate-to-severe ophthalmopathy, Clinical Activity Score at least 3, NOSPECS at least 4, under 3 months' duration. Uncontrolled infection, other autoimmune disease, pregnancy or lactation led to exclusion. Clinical symptoms, serum thyroxine and TRAb, thyroid ultrasound and orbital computed tomography together formed the diagnostic basis. Source material for PBMCs was roughly 10 ml fresh peripheral blood.

Material: blood. This chain uses TRBV5-1 with TRBJ2-1, with 7 nucleotides matching TRBD1. The TCR comes from a man aged 18 to 35 with Graves' ophthalmopathy. The CDR3 nucleotides are TGCGCCAGCAGCTCCGAAGGGGGCTACCCTTACAATGAGCAGTTCTTC. Its translation: CASSSEGGYPYNEQFF.